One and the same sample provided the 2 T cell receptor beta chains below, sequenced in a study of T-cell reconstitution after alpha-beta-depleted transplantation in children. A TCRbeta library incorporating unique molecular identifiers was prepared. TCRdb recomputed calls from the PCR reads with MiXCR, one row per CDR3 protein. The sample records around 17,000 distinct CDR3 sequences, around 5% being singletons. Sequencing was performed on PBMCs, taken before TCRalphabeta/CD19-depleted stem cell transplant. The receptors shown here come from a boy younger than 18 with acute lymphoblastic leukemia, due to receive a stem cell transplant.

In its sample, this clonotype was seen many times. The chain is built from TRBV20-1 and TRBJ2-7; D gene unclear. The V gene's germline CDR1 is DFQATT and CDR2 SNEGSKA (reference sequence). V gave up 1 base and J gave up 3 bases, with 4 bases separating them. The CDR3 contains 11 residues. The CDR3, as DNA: TGCAGTGCTAGAGGCAGCTACGAGCAGTACTTC. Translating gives CSARGSYEQYF.

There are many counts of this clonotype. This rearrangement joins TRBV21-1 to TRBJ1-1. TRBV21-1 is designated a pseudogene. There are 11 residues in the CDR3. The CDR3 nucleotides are TGTGCCAGCGGAGGAGACACTGAAGCTTTCTTT. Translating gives CASGGDTEAFF.